This TCR beta chain was profiled in a study of blood T cell repertoires in COVID-19. In the authors' methods: Reference gene primer amplification yielded estimated nucleated cell counts. Sequencing was performed with immunoSEQ multiplex PCR; in TCRdb, only in-frame clones are kept and a portion is missing. The DNA gave D and trimming, while V, J and clone size come from that table. The sample yields roughly 230,000 clones, approximately 84% seen once. The CDR3 runs to 13 residues. The germline V gene encodes CDR1 SQVTM and CDR2 ANQGSEA. J lost 7 bases, V lost 6 bases, and 8 bases had no gene match. The chain has TRBV29-1 and TRBJ1-1; the match to TRBD1 covers 10 bases. This receptor was identified in a man aged 50 or older with active or convalescent COVID-19. Sequenced input: peripheral blood. DNA for the CDR3: TGCAGCGTGGGGGGACAGGGGATAGGTGAAGCTTTCTTT. It yields the protein CSVGGQGIGEAFF.